Listed below are T cell receptor beta chains from one sample, sequenced in a study of graft-versus-host responses after intestinal transplantation. This table comes from immunoSEQ multiplex PCR, and its TCRdb copy is limited to in-frame clones, with some not included. In the table there are tens of thousands of clones, around 90% of which are singletons. The antigens of these receptors remain unknown. The sample consisted of unstimulated CD8+ T cells sorted from spleen or lymph node cells, taken before transplant. The receptors stem from a human donor who was the organ donor for an intestinal transplant. Each CDR3 is given with its conserved first and last residue. The D gene is left open where the match is weak. Expanded clones get a size class; other rows say once, few or many, or leave the size out.

clone_size: NA
v_call: TRBV19
d_call: NA
j_call: TRBJ2-1
cdr3_aa: CASSDATNEQFF
cdr3_nt: TGTGCCAGTTCGGATGCAACAAATGAGCAGTTCTTC

clone_size: NA
v_call: TRBV10-3
d_call: TRBD2
j_call: TRBJ2-3
cdr3_aa: CAISDLAGLTDTQYF
cdr3_nt: TGTGCCATCAGTGATTTAGCGGGGCTTACAGATACGCAGTATTTT

clone_size: NA
v_call: TRBV27
d_call: TRBD1
j_call: TRBJ1-4
cdr3_aa: CASSSGGEGEKLFF
cdr3_nt: TGTGCCAGCAGTTCAGGGGGCGAGGGTGAAAAACTGTTTTTT

clone_size: NA
v_call: TRBV6-5
d_call: NA
j_call: TRBJ1-3
cdr3_aa: CASSYSIPGSGNTIYF
cdr3_nt: TGTGCCAGCAGTTACTCGATACCGGGAAGTGGAAACACCATATATTTT

clone_size: NA
v_call: TRBV5-4
d_call: TRBD1
j_call: TRBJ1-2
cdr3_aa: CASSSGTGFYGYTF
cdr3_nt: TGTGCCAGCAGTTCCGGGACAGGGTTTTATGGCTACACCTTC

clone_size: NA
v_call: TRBV6-1
d_call: TRBD1
j_call: TRBJ2-7
cdr3_aa: CASILGQGAGEQYF
cdr3_nt: TGTGCCAGCATCCTAGGACAGGGGGCTGGGGAGCAGTACTTC

clone_size: NA
v_call: TRBV27
d_call: NA
j_call: TRBJ2-1
cdr3_aa: CASSQYNEQFF
cdr3_nt: TGTGCCAGCAGCCAATACAATGAGCAGTTCTTC

clone_size: NA
v_call: TRBV4-1
d_call: NA
j_call: TRBJ2-2
cdr3_aa: CASSQEDSPGELFF
cdr3_nt: TGCGCCAGCAGCCAAGAAGACAGTCCCGGGGAGCTGTTTTTT

clone_size: once
v_call: TRBV7-2
d_call: NA
j_call: TRBJ2-4
cdr3_aa: CASSPEGGGLAKNIQYF
cdr3_nt: TGTGCCAGCAGCCCGGAGGGCGGGGGCCTAGCCAAAAACATTCAGTACTTC

clone_size: once
v_call: TRBV15
d_call: NA
j_call: TRBJ2-5
cdr3_aa: CATSRDLGAVGETQYF
cdr3_nt: TGTGCCACCAGCAGAGACCTTGGGGCGGTGGGGGAGACCCAGTACTTC

clone_size: NA
v_call: TRBV9
d_call: NA
j_call: TRBJ1-1
cdr3_aa: CASSVGWTPNTEAFF
cdr3_nt: TGTGCCAGCAGCGTAGGTTGGACCCCTAACACTGAAGCTTTCTTT

clone_size: NA
v_call: TRBV13
d_call: NA
j_call: TRBJ1-1
cdr3_aa: CASSLGGLLVNTEAFF
cdr3_nt: TGTGCCAGCAGCTTAGGGGGTTTATTGGTGAACACTGAAGCTTTCTTT

clone_size: NA
v_call: TRBV7-9
d_call: NA
j_call: TRBJ1-1
cdr3_aa: CASSPPTDEAFF
cdr3_nt: TGTGCCAGCAGCCCCCCGACAGACGAAGCTTTCTTT

clone_size: NA
v_call: TRBV7-3
d_call: NA
j_call: TRBJ1-2
cdr3_aa: CASSLQGYYGYTF
cdr3_nt: TGTGCCAGCAGCTTACAGGGGTACTATGGCTACACCTTC

clone_size: NA
v_call: TRBV5-1
d_call: NA
j_call: TRBJ1-2
cdr3_aa: CASSLETGYGYTF
cdr3_nt: TGCGCCAGCAGCTTGGAGACAGGATATGGCTACACCTTC

clone_size: NA
v_call: TRBV27
d_call: TRBD1
j_call: TRBJ2-1
cdr3_aa: CASGDSHNEQFF
cdr3_nt: TGTGCCAGCGGGGACAGTCACAATGAGCAGTTCTTC

clone_size: few
v_call: TRBV7-3
d_call: NA
j_call: TRBJ2-2
cdr3_aa: CASSLVGSGELFF
cdr3_nt: TGTGCCAGCAGCTTAGTGGGGTCCGGGGAGCTGTTTTTT

clone_size: NA
v_call: TRBV6-5
d_call: TRBD1
j_call: TRBJ2-7
cdr3_aa: CASSPGQFHYEQYF
cdr3_nt: TGTGCCAGCAGTCCGGGACAGTTTCACTACGAGCAGTACTTC

clone_size: NA
v_call: TRBV7-9
d_call: TRBD2
j_call: TRBJ2-7
cdr3_aa: CASSLGGTEQYF
cdr3_nt: TGTGCCAGCAGCTTGGGAGGGACCGAGCAGTACTTC

clone_size: NA
v_call: TRBV25-1
d_call: NA
j_call: TRBJ2-1
cdr3_aa: CASSDLAAPYNEQFF
cdr3_nt: TGTGCCAGCAGTGACTTAGCGGCCCCCTACAATGAGCAGTTCTTC

clone_size: NA
v_call: TRBV19
d_call: TRBD1
j_call: TRBJ2-7
cdr3_aa: CASSPGQGAYEQYF
cdr3_nt: TGTGCCAGTAGTCCGGGACAGGGGGCGTACGAGCAGTACTTC

clone_size: NA
v_call: TRBV5-6
d_call: TRBD2
j_call: TRBJ2-7
cdr3_aa: CASSWGGYEQYF
cdr3_nt: TGTGCCAGCAGCTGGGGGGGTTACGAGCAGTACTTC

clone_size: NA
v_call: TRBV2
d_call: TRBD1
j_call: TRBJ1-4
cdr3_aa: CASSPKGDRDEKLFF
cdr3_nt: TGTGCCAGCAGCCCAAAGGGAGACAGGGATGAAAAACTGTTTTTT

clone_size: NA
v_call: TRBV6-1
d_call: NA
j_call: TRBJ2-2
cdr3_aa: CASSDRIANTGELFF
cdr3_nt: TGTGCCAGCAGTGACAGGATCGCGAACACCGGGGAGCTGTTTTTT

clone_size: NA
v_call: TRBV19
d_call: NA
j_call: TRBJ1-2
cdr3_aa: CASSDDGSSNYGYTF
cdr3_nt: TGTGCCAGTAGTGACGATGGGAGTTCGAACTATGGCTACACCTTC

clone_size: NA
v_call: TRBV19
d_call: NA
j_call: TRBJ1-1
cdr3_aa: CASSINRGTEAFF
cdr3_nt: TGTGCCAGTAGTATAAATAGGGGGACAGAAGCTTTCTTT

clone_size: NA
v_call: TRBV18
d_call: TRBD1
j_call: TRBJ1-5
cdr3_aa: CASSSGQGNQPQHF
cdr3_nt: TGTGCCAGCTCCTCAGGACAGGGGAATCAGCCCCAGCATTTT

clone_size: NA
v_call: TRBV4-1
d_call: NA
j_call: TRBJ2-7
cdr3_aa: CASSQGAGYEQHF
cdr3_nt: TGCGCCAGCAGCCAAGGGGCGGGCTACGAGCAGCACTTC

clone_size: once
v_call: TRBV19
d_call: NA
j_call: TRBJ2-2
cdr3_aa: CASSVYRDAGELFF
cdr3_nt: TGTGCCAGTAGTGTATACAGGGATGCCGGGGAGCTGTTTTTT

clone_size: once
v_call: TRBV25-1
d_call: NA
j_call: TRBJ2-2
cdr3_aa: CASSELGGTGELFF
cdr3_nt: TGTGCCAGCAGTGAATTAGGGGGCACCGGGGAGCTGTTTTTT

clone_size: once
v_call: TRBV7-9
d_call: TRBD1
j_call: TRBJ2-7
cdr3_aa: CASSGQGSEYEQYF
cdr3_nt: TGTGCCAGCAGCGGACAGGGGAGCGAGTACGAGCAGTACTTC

clone_size: NA
v_call: TRBV6-5
d_call: NA
j_call: TRBJ2-2
cdr3_aa: CASSGAGELFF
cdr3_nt: TGTGCCAGCAGCGGGGCCGGGGAGCTGTTTTTT

clone_size: once
v_call: TRBV19
d_call: NA
j_call: TRBJ2-2
cdr3_aa: CASSTGENTGELFF
cdr3_nt: TGTGCCAGTAGTACAGGAGAGAACACCGGGGAGCTGTTTTTT